Below, one T cell receptor (beta chain) is given with its context. Its specificity is not known. Sequencing was performed with immunoSEQ multiplex PCR; in TCRdb, only in-frame clones are kept and a portion is missing. The sample has 55,000 or so clones, almost 90% seen once; the top ten hold over 6%. CDR1 SNHLY and CDR2 FYNNEI come from the germline V gene. Trimming cost V 6 bases and J 0 bases, with 12 bases left between them. This CDR3 contains 14 residues. The sample is drawn from a study of OX40 agonist ivuxolimab in advanced cancers. General study points: Among the lowest peripheral clonal expansion occurred in 0.1-3.0 mg/kg partial responders. Expanded clones belonging to CD8+ T cells outnumbered, on average, those of CD4+. CD4+ and CD8+ T cells in blood underwent clonal expansion by week 6 at 0.1 to 3.0 mg/kg.

Here the sequenced sample was CD4+ or CD8+ T cells sorted from blood, taken in a trial of the OX40 agonist ivuxolimab. The chain couples TRBV2 to TRBJ2-7, with D uncertain. The TCR originated in an adult with an advanced solid tumor such as melanoma, head and neck, liver or kidney cancer. The CDR3: CASRGYYLSYEQYF. The CDR3 nucleotides are TGTGCCAGCAGGGGATACTACCTCTCCTACGAGCAGTACTTC.